Shown below are 5 T cell receptor beta chains from a single sample sequenced in a study of cytomegalovirus exposure and HLA in healthy donors. Using immunoSEQ multiplex PCR, the repertoire was profiled, and TCRdb retains in-frame clones only, with some absent. The data contain about 82,000 clones, about 92% of them seen just once; the ten biggest clones take up approximately 0.67%. Sequenced material: PBMCs. Every receptor here comes from a young man in good health and CMV-seronegative.

The CDR3 reads CASSLDLSPGEQYF. DNA for the CDR3: TGCGCCAGCAGCTTGGACCTTTCTCCCGGCGAGCAGTACTTC. The chain uses TRBV5-1 and TRBJ2-7; D remains ambiguous. Germline loops: CDR1 SGHRS, CDR2 YFSETQ. V was shortened by 0 bases and J by 6 bases, with 13 bases between the two germline ends. This CDR3 region has 14 residues.

This chain links TRBV11-3 with TRBJ2-7; D ambiguous. Trimming took 6 bases from V and 1 from J, leaving 16 bases between them. This CDR3 spans 15 amino acids. The germline CDR1 and CDR2 sequences are SGHNT and YENEEA. DNA for the CDR3: TGTGCCAGCAGTTTCGTCGGCGGAGCTTCCTACGAGCAGTACTTC. This encodes CASSFVGGASYEQYF.

V is TRBV6-1 and J is TRBJ1-1; D remains unclear. The V end was cut by 4 bases, the J end by 3 bases, with 12 bases between. This CDR3 region has 14 residues. Germline-derived CDR1 and CDR2 are MNHNS and SASEGT. CDR3: CASSVIFRDTEAFF. The CDR3 DNA reads as TGTGCCAGCAGTGTGATTTTTCGGGACACTGAAGCTTTCTTT.

The chain employs TRBV7-9 and TRBJ1-3; the match to TRBD1 covers 9 bases. This CDR3 region has 18 residues. J lost 1 base, V lost 4 bases, and 11 bases had no gene match. Germline V CDR1 and CDR2: SEHNR, FQNEAQ (reference sequence). CDR3 sequence reads: CASSSGTGILGSGNTIYF. In nucleotides, the CDR3 is TGTGCCAGCAGCTCCGGGACAGGGATTTTAGGTTCTGGAAACACCATATATTTT.

The chain recombines TRBV19 with TRBJ1-1, with TRBD1 matching over 9 bases. The trim removed 4 bases at V and 3 bases at J, leaving 9 bases unmatched. The CDR3 sequence is 16 residues long. Germline V gene lookup returns CDR1 LNHDA and CDR2 SQIVND (reference sequence). CDR3 sequence (DNA): TGTGCCAGTAGTACGAACAGGGGGCGCAAGGACACTGAAGCTTTCTTT. The encoded protein is CASSTNRGRKDTEAFF.